This T cell receptor (beta chain) was captured in a study of beta chain features in type 1 diabetes. This clone was found a few times. The antigen remains unidentified. The germline gives CDR1 LNHDA, CDR2 SQIVND (reference sequence). This CDR3 has 14 residues. Unmatched junction bases numbered 11, after V lost 7 bases and J lost 8 bases. Regarding the study as a whole: Insertions at VDJ junctions were less frequent in type 1 diabetes patients. These patients also deleted more nucleotides at the same junctions. Moderately but significantly shorter TCRB CDR3s were found in Type 1 diabetes patients in all four CD4+ subsets. The similarity of naive, central memory and Treg TCRB repertoires appeared greater among patients than among healthy donors.

Investigators reverse transcribed all isolated RNA, so they sequenced expressed TCRB transcripts. The protocol was immunoSEQ multiplex PCR, while the TCRdb copy is restricted to in-frame clones and leaves out a portion. The table has a few hundred thousand clones, around 25% seen once. Sorted populations were all over 95% pure. The J gene is TRBJ2-4, the V gene TRBV19; 7 positions match TRBD1. Material: naive CD4+ T cells from blood. This clonotype was obtained from a woman aged 25 to 39 with type 1 diabetes. The CDR3 sequence: CASTRSETGHIQYF. DNA of the CDR3: TGTGCCAGTACCCGATCCGAGACAGGGCACATTCAGTACTTC.